The 16 T cell receptor beta chains below all came from one sample that was sequenced in a study of shared clonotypes between healthy human individuals. Positive CCR7 selection of CD45RO-negative cells yielded the naive CD8 cells, and terminally differentiated effector memory CD45RA+ cells were excluded. Profiled with immunoSEQ multiplex PCR; TCRdb holds only in-frame clones, not every one. This table has about 2 million clones, just under 95% appearing once. What was sequenced was naive CD8+ T cells sorted from blood. The receptors originated from a man between 18 and 35 years old in good health.

Points on this clone: The same CDR3 arises from other DNA sequences in this sample as well. The V and J genes are TRBV4-1 and TRBJ2-7; 7 bases fit TRBD1. The germline V gene encodes CDR1 MGHRA and CDR2 YSYEKL. Trimming cost V 2 bases and J 3 bases; bases outside gene matches: 1. The CDR3 length is 13 residues. The CDR3 loop reads CASSQSGGYEQYF. DNA for the CDR3: TGCGCCAGCAGCCAATCAGGGGGCTACGAGCAGTACTTC.

The chain uses TRBV7-8 and TRBJ2-5; D is tentatively TRBD1 or TRBD2 (5 bases each). CDR3 size: 16 residues. Trimming took off 7 bases at V and 5 bases at J, with 23 bases between the two ends. Looked up from germline, CDR1 is SGHVS and CDR2 is FQNEAQ. The CDR3 loop is CASTPPFRGDAETQYF. CDR3 DNA sequence: TGTGCCAGCACCCCTCCCTTTAGGGGAGACGCGGAGACCCAGTACTTC.

The CDR3 bases are TGTGCCAGCTCACCCAGTCATGGACTAGCGGCCTCCTACGAGCAGTACTTC. Protein sequence: CASSPSHGLAASYEQYF. This chain links TRBV18 with TRBJ2-7; 10 bases line up with TRBD2. V lost 3 bases, J lost 0 bases, and 8 bases stayed unmatched. The length of the CDR3 is 17 residues. Looked up from germline, CDR1 is KGHSH and CDR2 is LQKENI.

The chain employs TRBV4-1 and TRBJ1-1; D is unclear. From germline, CDR1 is MGHRA and CDR2 YSYEKL. The length of the CDR3 is 14 residues. V dropped 2 bases and J dropped 4 bases, with 11 bases sitting between them. CDR3 nucleotides: TGCGCCAGCAGCCAAATAGTTCGCGGCACTGAAGCTTTCTTT. Translation gives CASSQIVRGTEAFF.

In nucleotides, the CDR3 is TGTGCCAGCAGTTACTCCGGGACAACGAACACCGGGGAGCTGTTTTTT. It is translated as CASSYSGTTNTGELFF. The rearrangement links TRBV6-5 to TRBJ2-2; D is perhaps TRBD1 (6 bases). Trimming took off 0 bases at V and 0 bases at J, with 8 bases between the two ends. The CDR3 contains 16 residues. Germline-derived CDR1 and CDR2 are MNHEY and SVGAGI.

This chain's CDR3 is CASSLAVGGKVGNEQFF. In DNA, the CDR3 is TGTGCCAGCAGTCTTGCAGTCGGAGGGAAGGTTGGCAATGAGCAGTTCTTC. The rearrangement uses TRBV27 and TRBJ2-1; a weak D match, TRBD2 (6 bases). The CDR3 spans 17 residues. V lost 5 bases and J lost 6, with 23 bases in between. CDR1 is MNHEY, CDR2 SMNVEV, per germline (reference sequence).

The chain carries TRBV28 and TRBJ1-1, with a weak D call TRBD1 (5 bases). CDR1 and CDR2 from the germline V gene are MDHEN and SYDVKM. The CDR3 totals 13 residues. Trimming removed 8 bases at V and 5 bases at J, with 15 bases between. For the CDR3, the DNA is TGTGCCAGCGGGGACGGGGTTAAAACTGAAGCTTTCTTT. Its translation: CASGDGVKTEAFF. The full variable domain, with the rest looked up from reference TRBV28 and TRBJ1-1, is DVKVTQSSRYLVKRTGEKVFLECVQDMDHENMFWYRQDPGLGLRLIYFSYDVKMKEKGDIPEGYSVSREKKERFSLILESASTNQTSMYLCASGDGVKTEAFFGQGTRLTVV.

This clone showed up just once. The rearrangement uses TRBV27 and TRBJ2-5; 9 bases are a match to TRBD2. Germline V gene lookup returns CDR1 MNHEY and CDR2 SMNVEV (reference sequence). V lost 6 bases, J lost 2 bases, and 4 bases stayed unmatched. The CDR3 runs 14 residues. In DNA form, the CDR3 reads TGTGCCAGCAGCGGACTAGCGCTACAAGAGACCCAGTACTTC. Protein product: CASSGLALQETQYF.

The genes are TRBV5-1 and TRBJ2-7, with 15 bases that match TRBD2. V shed 4 bases and J 4 bases; nucleotides not matched to a gene: 12. The CDR3 covers 18 residues. CDR1 and CDR2 from the germline V gene are SGHRS and YFSETQ. CDR3 coding DNA: TGCGCCAGCAGCCCGGGACTAGCGGGAGGTCCTAATCCTTACGAGCAGTACTTC. Encoded protein: CASSPGLAGGPNPYEQYF. Looking up the rest from reference TRBV5-1 and TRBJ2-7 gives the full variable domain: KAGVTQTPRYLIKTRGQQVTLSCSPISGHRSVSWYQQTPGQGLQFLFEYFSETQRNKGNFPGRFSGRQFSNSRSEMNVSTLELGDSALYLCASSPGLAGGPNPYEQYFGPGTRLTVT.

The DNA of the CDR3 is TGTGCCAGCAGCGCAGGGAGGACTGAAGCTTTCTTT. The encoded protein is CASSAGRTEAFF. The rearrangement uses TRBV7-9 and TRBJ1-1; weak D call: TRBD1 (5 bases). Trimming took off 5 bases at V and 5 bases at J, with 9 bases between the two ends. Germline CDR1 is SEHNR and CDR2 is FQNEAQ (reference sequence). The CDR3 contains 12 residues.

To note about this clone: The same CDR3 arises from other DNA sequences in this sample as well. The V gene is TRBV27, the J gene TRBJ2-7; 7 nucleotides align to TRBD1. Per the germline V gene, CDR1 is MNHEY and CDR2 is SMNVEV (reference sequence). The junction had 3 bases not matched to a gene; V was cut back by 3 bases and J by 1 base. This CDR3 spans 14 amino acids. CDR3 in DNA: TGTGCCAGCAGTTTGACAGGGATATCCTACGAGCAGTACTTC. Protein product: CASSLTGISYEQYF.

The V and J genes are TRBV7-2 and TRBJ2-2; unclear D gene. Germline V gene lookup returns CDR1 SGHTA and CDR2 FQGNSA. The length of the CDR3 is 13 residues. Between the trimmed V and J ends, which lost 5 bases and 6 bases, there was a span of 10 bases. Here the CDR3 reads CASSLPPAGELFF. CDR3 coding DNA: TGTGCCAGCAGCCTCCCCCCCGCCGGGGAGCTGTTTTTT.

This clone was recorded a few times. The J gene is TRBJ1-2, the V gene TRBV14, with D possibly TRBD1 on 5 matching bases. CDR1 is SGHDN and CDR2 is FVKESK in the germline V gene. V lost 2 bases and J 6 bases, leaving 16 bases between the germline ends. The CDR3 is made up of 15 amino acids. CDR3 DNA sequence: TGTGCCAGCAGCCAATATGGGGGTATTGGGGATGGCTACACCTTC. Protein sequence: CASSQYGGIGDGYTF.

V and J are TRBV4-3 and TRBJ2-1; D not certain. The V and J ends lost 1 base and 7 bases respectively, with 17 bases between them. The CDR3 is made up of 16 amino acids. Germline assignment: CDR1 LGHNA and CDR2 YSLEER. The CDR3 region is CASSQGKARGRNEQFF. CDR3 nucleotide sequence: TGCGCCAGCAGCCAAGGCAAAGCACGAGGCAGGAATGAGCAGTTCTTC.

CDR3: CASSPEGYSNQPQHF. For the CDR3, the DNA is TGTGCCAGCAGCCCCGAGGGTTATAGCAATCAGCCCCAGCATTTT. The rearrangement uses TRBV6-6 and TRBJ1-5; D call uncertain. Deletions cut 6 bases from V and 0 bases from J, with 12 bases between. This CDR3 region has 15 residues. Per the germline V gene, CDR1 is MNHNY and CDR2 is SVGAGI (reference sequence).

This clone was picked up one time. The chain recombines TRBV5-4 with TRBJ2-3; tentatively, D is TRBD1 (6 bases). CDR1 and CDR2 (germline): SGHNT, YYREEE (reference sequence). Trimming pared 2 bases from V and 1 base from J, leaving 17 bases between. This CDR3 has 17 amino acids. CDR3: CASSLTVDRLRTDTQYF. CDR3 bases: TGTGCCAGCAGCTTAACCGTGGACAGACTCCGCACAGATACGCAGTATTTT.